Listed below are T cell receptor beta chains from one sample, sequenced in a study of T cell repertoires in cytomegalovirus infection. TCRdb reanalysed the reads using MiXCR and keeps one entry per CDR3 protein. This repertoire shows 560,000 or so distinct CDR3 sequences, about 15% found once; its top ten account for roughly a quarter. Sequencing used CD8+ T cells from PBMCs. All receptors derive from a human donor in good health (CMV status not recorded). Some clones in this sample may be carry-over from other donors' samples. Both conserved end residues are part of each CDR3. A D gene is named only where the DNA matches it firmly. Rows may omit the clone size; those that give it use once, few, many or a size class.

v_gene: TRBV27
d_gene: TRBD1
j_gene: TRBJ1-5
abundance: -
CDR3aa: CASWTGYSNQPQHF
CDR3nt: TGTGCCAGCTGGACAGGTTATAGCAATCAGCCCCAGCATTTT

v_gene: TRBV9
d_gene: -
j_gene: TRBJ2-7
abundance: few
CDR3aa: CASSVGNRAYEQYF
CDR3nt: TGTGCCAGCAGCGTTGGCAATAGGGCCTACGAGCAGTACTTC

v_gene: TRBV27
d_gene: -
j_gene: TRBJ2-3
abundance: -
CDR3aa: CASSFGGRHTDTQYF
CDR3nt: TGTGCCAGCAGTTTCGGGGGCCGACACACAGATACGCAGTATTTT

v_gene: TRBV14
d_gene: -
j_gene: TRBJ2-5
abundance: -
CDR3aa: CASSQKRPRVPQETPYF
CDR3nt: TGTGCCAGCAGCCAAAAACGCCCGAGGGTTCCCCAAGAGACCCCGTACTTC

v_gene: TRBV6-5
d_gene: -
j_gene: TRBJ1-2
abundance: many
CDR3aa: CASSYLGQKNYGYTF
CDR3nt: TGTGCCAGCAGTTACTTGGGGCAGAAGAACTATGGCTACACCTTC

v_gene: TRBV7-2
d_gene: -
j_gene: TRBJ2-7
abundance: many
CDR3aa: CASSEDGTALREQYF
CDR3nt: TGTGCCAGCAGCGAGGATGGGACGGCCCTCCGCGAGCAGTACTTC

v_gene: TRBV11-2
d_gene: -
j_gene: TRBJ2-7
abundance: few
CDR3aa: CASSLGQSEQYF
CDR3nt: TGTGCCAGCAGCTTAGGCCAGAGCGAGCAGTACTTC

v_gene: TRBV12-3/TRBV12-4
d_gene: -
j_gene: TRBJ2-2
abundance: many
CDR3aa: CASSSPVTGELFF
CDR3nt: TGTGCCAGCAGTTCCCCTGTAACCGGGGAGCTGTTTTTT

v_gene: TRBV24-1
d_gene: -
j_gene: TRBJ2-3
abundance: many
CDR3aa: CATSDKADTDTQYF
CDR3nt: TGTGCCACCAGTGATAAGGCAGACACAGATACGCAGTATTTT

v_gene: TRBV6-1
d_gene: -
j_gene: TRBJ2-2
abundance: many
CDR3aa: CAVGLAGELFF
CDR3nt: TGTGCCGTAGGGTTGGCCGGGGAGCTGTTTTTT

v_gene: TRBV27
d_gene: -
j_gene: TRBJ2-7
abundance: many
CDR3aa: CASSLSRNAGYSYEQYF
CDR3nt: TGTGCCAGCAGTTTATCGAGGAACGCAGGGTACTCCTACGAGCAGTACTTC

v_gene: TRBV4-1
d_gene: -
j_gene: TRBJ1-1
abundance: few
CDR3aa: CASSQDNMGPEAFF
CDR3nt: TGTGCCAGCAGCCAAGATAATATGGGGCCTGAAGCTTTCTTT

v_gene: TRBV28
d_gene: TRBD1
j_gene: TRBJ1-5
abundance: few
CDR3aa: CASSVRGRQRWQPQHF
CDR3nt: TGTGCCAGCAGTGTCAGGGGGCGTCAGAGATGGCAGCCCCAGCATTTT

v_gene: TRBV27
d_gene: TRBD1
j_gene: TRBJ2-1
abundance: many
CDR3aa: CASSDRDSSYNEQFF
CDR3nt: TGTGCCAGCAGTGACCGGGACAGCTCCTACAATGAGCAGTTCTTC

v_gene: TRBV12-3/TRBV12-4
d_gene: -
j_gene: TRBJ1-4
abundance: -
CDR3aa: CASSSGDSNEKLFF
CDR3nt: TGTGCCAGCAGCTCCGGGGACTCTAATGAAAAACTGTTTTTT

v_gene: TRBV27
d_gene: -
j_gene: TRBJ1-5
abundance: few
CDR3aa: CASSDNDGSNQPQHF
CDR3nt: TGTGCCAGCAGTGACAATGACGGGAGCAATCAGCCCCAGCATTTT

v_gene: TRBV2
d_gene: -
j_gene: TRBJ1-1
abundance: many
CDR3aa: CASSVTGMNTEAFF
CDR3nt: TGTGCCAGCAGTGTAACGGGGATGAACACTGAAGCTTTCTTT

v_gene: TRBV5-1
d_gene: TRBD2
j_gene: TRBJ2-2
abundance: few
CDR3aa: CASSSLAGAYTTGELFF
CDR3nt: TGCGCCAGCAGCAGTTTAGCGGGAGCCTACACCACCGGGGAGCTGTTTTTT

v_gene: TRBV4-1
d_gene: -
j_gene: TRBJ2-1
abundance: few
CDR3aa: CASSQGQEGEQFF
CDR3nt: TGCGCCAGCAGCCAAGGACAGGAGGGCGAGCAGTTCTTC

v_gene: TRBV10-3
d_gene: -
j_gene: TRBJ2-3
abundance: many
CDR3aa: CAISVGGRESTDTQYF
CDR3nt: TGTGCCATCAGTGTAGGAGGAAGGGAAAGCACAGATACGCAGTATTTT

v_gene: TRBV7-9
d_gene: TRBD1
j_gene: TRBJ1-1
abundance: many
CDR3aa: CASSSPQGARNEAFF
CDR3nt: TGTGCCAGCAGCTCCCCCCAGGGGGCGCGGAATGAAGCTTTCTTT

v_gene: TRBV7-9
d_gene: -
j_gene: TRBJ2-5
abundance: many
CDR3aa: CASRQGGPQETQYF
CDR3nt: TGTGCCAGCAGGCAGGGCGGTCCCCAAGAGACCCAGTACTTC

v_gene: TRBV7-6
d_gene: -
j_gene: TRBJ2-2
abundance: many
CDR3aa: CASSLVYENTGELFF
CDR3nt: TGTGCCAGCAGCTTAGTTTACGAGAACACCGGGGAGCTGTTTTTT

v_gene: TRBV5-6
d_gene: -
j_gene: TRBJ2-3
abundance: many
CDR3aa: CASSLEPFWRFTDTQYF
CDR3nt: TGTGCCAGCAGCTTGGAACCGTTCTGGAGGTTCACAGATACGCAGTATTTT

v_gene: TRBV28
d_gene: TRBD1
j_gene: TRBJ1-1
abundance: many
CDR3aa: CASSLGTGGLVTEAFF
CDR3nt: TGTGCCAGCAGTTTGGGGACAGGGGGCCTTGTTACTGAAGCTTTCTTT

v_gene: TRBV5-4
d_gene: -
j_gene: TRBJ2-7
abundance: few
CDR3aa: CASSRYREVSYEQYF
CDR3nt: TGTGCCAGCAGCCGTTACAGGGAGGTCTCCTACGAGCAGTACTTC

v_gene: TRBV9
d_gene: TRBD2
j_gene: TRBJ2-3
abundance: -
CDR3aa: CASSVEGLAGGTADTQYF
CDR3nt: TGTGCCAGCAGCGTAGAGGGACTAGCGGGGGGTACGGCAGATACGCAGTATTTT

v_gene: TRBV25-1
d_gene: -
j_gene: TRBJ1-4
abundance: few
CDR3aa: CASSANRRANEKLFF
CDR3nt: TGTGCCAGCAGTGCAAACAGAAGGGCTAATGAAAAACTGTTTTTT

v_gene: TRBV12-3/TRBV12-4
d_gene: -
j_gene: TRBJ2-1
abundance: many
CDR3aa: CASYRVLDNEQFF
CDR3nt: TGTGCCAGTTACAGGGTCCTGGACAATGAGCAGTTCTTC

v_gene: TRBV5-1
d_gene: -
j_gene: TRBJ1-1
abundance: -
CDR3aa: CASSLSAGEAFF
CDR3nt: TGCGCCAGCAGCTTATCGGCAGGGGAAGCTTTCTTT

v_gene: TRBV27
d_gene: -
j_gene: TRBJ2-5
abundance: few
CDR3aa: CASSLVGSLETQYF
CDR3nt: TGTGCCAGCAGTTTAGTTGGCAGTCTAGAGACCCAGTACTTC

v_gene: TRBV7-2
d_gene: -
j_gene: TRBJ2-5
abundance: few
CDR3aa: CASRLAGETQYF
CDR3nt: TGTGCCAGCAGGTTGGCGGGGGAGACCCAGTACTTC

v_gene: TRBV24-1
d_gene: TRBD1
j_gene: TRBJ2-2
abundance: few
CDR3aa: CATSDLGQRNTGELFF
CDR3nt: TGTGCCACCAGTGACTTGGGACAGAGGAACACCGGGGAGCTGTTTTTT

v_gene: TRBV4-1
d_gene: -
j_gene: TRBJ2-3
abundance: many
CDR3aa: CASSPRTAEVLTDTQYF
CDR3nt: TGCGCCAGCAGCCCCCGGACGGCGGAAGTATTGACAGATACGCAGTATTTT

v_gene: TRBV9
d_gene: TRBD2
j_gene: TRBJ2-3
abundance: few
CDR3aa: CASSVPAGFSTTSTDTQYF
CDR3nt: TGTGCCAGCAGCGTACCAGCGGGATTTTCAACAACTAGCACAGATACGCAGTATTTT

v_gene: TRBV5-4
d_gene: -
j_gene: TRBJ2-1
abundance: few
CDR3aa: CASSIQYNEQFF
CDR3nt: TGTGCCAGCAGCATTCAGTACAATGAGCAGTTCTTC

v_gene: TRBV6-6
d_gene: TRBD2
j_gene: TRBJ2-7
abundance: many
CDR3aa: CASSIGGGNSYEQYF
CDR3nt: TGTGCCAGCAGTATTGGGGGGGGAAATTCCTACGAGCAGTACTTC

v_gene: TRBV5-1
d_gene: -
j_gene: TRBJ2-6
abundance: -
CDR3aa: CASSLDTGHPSGANVLTF
CDR3nt: TGCGCCAGCAGCTTGGATACGGGACACCCCTCTGGGGCCAACGTCCTGACTTTC

v_gene: TRBV7-2
d_gene: -
j_gene: TRBJ2-7
abundance: -
CDR3aa: CASSLNRVQGYEQYF
CDR3nt: TGTGCCAGCAGCTTAAACAGGGTTCAGGGGTACGAGCAGTACTTC

v_gene: TRBV2
d_gene: -
j_gene: TRBJ2-3
abundance: -
CDR3aa: CASSEADEALRTDTQYF
CDR3nt: TGTGCCAGCAGTGAAGCGGATGAGGCCCTGAGAACAGATACGCAGTATTTT

v_gene: TRBV19
d_gene: TRBD2
j_gene: TRBJ2-3
abundance: few
CDR3aa: CASSIDRTSGGTTDTQYF
CDR3nt: TGTGCCAGTAGTATAGATCGGACTAGCGGGGGTACCACAGATACGCAGTATTTT

v_gene: TRBV4-1
d_gene: -
j_gene: TRBJ2-7
abundance: few
CDR3aa: CASSPRDIAYEQYF
CDR3nt: TGCGCCAGCAGCCCGCGGGACATAGCCTACGAGCAGTACTTC

v_gene: TRBV12-3/TRBV12-4
d_gene: TRBD2
j_gene: TRBJ2-7
abundance: -
CDR3aa: CASSFQGGGRNEQYF
CDR3nt: TGTGCCAGCAGTTTTCAGGGCGGGGGGAGGAACGAGCAGTACTTC

v_gene: TRBV6-1
d_gene: -
j_gene: TRBJ1-1
abundance: many
CDR3aa: CASNLIRGPEAFF
CDR3nt: TGTGCCAGCAATTTAATTAGGGGACCTGAAGCTTTCTTT

v_gene: TRBV2
d_gene: -
j_gene: TRBJ2-1
abundance: -
CDR3aa: CASLTGSIWNEQFF
CDR3nt: TGTGCCAGCCTAACAGGGAGTATATGGAATGAGCAGTTCTTC

v_gene: TRBV27
d_gene: -
j_gene: TRBJ2-5
abundance: few
CDR3aa: CASSSGDQTQYF
CDR3nt: TGTGCCAGCAGTTCGGGGGACCAGACCCAGTACTTC

v_gene: TRBV7-9
d_gene: TRBD2
j_gene: TRBJ2-1
abundance: many
CDR3aa: CASSSGTSASPNEQFF
CDR3nt: TGTGCCAGCAGCTCGGGTACTAGCGCCTCTCCGAATGAGCAGTTCTTC

v_gene: TRBV28
d_gene: -
j_gene: TRBJ2-5
abundance: many
CDR3aa: CASSPSVQHQETQYF
CDR3nt: TGTGCCAGCAGTCCATCGGTACAGCACCAAGAGACCCAGTACTTC